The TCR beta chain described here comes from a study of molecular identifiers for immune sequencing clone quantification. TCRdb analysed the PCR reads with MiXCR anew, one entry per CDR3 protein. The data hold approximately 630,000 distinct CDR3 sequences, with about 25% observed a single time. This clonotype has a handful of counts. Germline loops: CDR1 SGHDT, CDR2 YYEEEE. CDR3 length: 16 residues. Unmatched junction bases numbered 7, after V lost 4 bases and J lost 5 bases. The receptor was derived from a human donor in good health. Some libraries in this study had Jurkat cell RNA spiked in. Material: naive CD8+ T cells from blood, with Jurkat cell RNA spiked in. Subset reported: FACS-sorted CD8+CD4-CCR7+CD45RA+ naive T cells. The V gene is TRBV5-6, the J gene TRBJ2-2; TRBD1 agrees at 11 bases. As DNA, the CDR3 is TGTGCCAGCAGCCACGGGACAGGGGGAGAGACCGGGGAGCTGTTTTTT. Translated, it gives CASSHGTGGETGELFF.